This is a list of T cell receptor beta chains from one sample in a study of T cells in Graves' hyperthyroidism and ophthalmopathy. TCRdb fed the multiplex PCR reads into MiXCR, producing one record per CDR3 protein. This sample carries fewer than 900,000 distinct CDR3 sequences, approximately 18% of them seen once, and the ten largest clones take around 17%. What was sequenced was blood. These receptors were obtained from a woman aged 50 to 60 with Graves' hyperthyroidism that later progressed to Graves' ophthalmopathy. CDR3s include the opening cysteine and the closing phenylalanine or tryptophan. A D gene is named only where the DNA matches it firmly. Clone sizes are given selectively: once, few, many, or a class where the clone is expanded.

CDR3 DNA	CDR3 protein	clone size	J gene	V gene	D gene
TGTGCCAGCTCACCTCCTTCCTACGAGCAGTACTTC	CASSPPSYEQYF	many	TRBJ2-7	TRBV18	.
TGTGCCAGCAACCTACGAAGGGGACTAGCGGGTGGCACAGATACGCAGTATTTT	CASNLRRGLAGGTDTQYF	many	TRBJ2-3	TRBV7-8	TRBD2
TGTGCCAGCTCACCCCTACAGGGGTGGCAAGAGACCCAGTACTTC	CASSPLQGWQETQYF	many	TRBJ2-5	TRBV18	TRBD1
TGTGCCAGCAGCCAAGAGCCAAGCGGGGGGGCCGGTACGCAGTATTTT	CASSQEPSGGAGTQYF	.	TRBJ2-3	TRBV4-2	TRBD2
TGTGCCAGCGGGGGCTCTTTCGGGGAGCTGTTTTTT	CASGGSFGELFF	few	TRBJ2-2	TRBV25-1	.
TGTGCCAGCAGCCATCATGGACAGGGCGACCGAAACACCATATATTTT	CASSHHGQGDRNTIYF	many	TRBJ1-3	TRBV3-1	TRBD1
TGCAGCGTTGGAAACAGGGGTCTCACTGAAGCTTTCTTT	CSVGNRGLTEAFF	few	TRBJ1-1	TRBV29-1	TRBD1
TGTGCCAGCAGTTTAACAGGGTTCAATCAGCCCCAGCATTTT	CASSLTGFNQPQHF	many	TRBJ1-5	TRBV7-2	.
TGTGCCAGTAGTAGGGCGGGGACGCTCGGCGATGAGCAGTTCTTC	CASSRAGTLGDEQFF	many	TRBJ2-1	TRBV19	.
TGTGCCTGGATCTCTGGTAGGGGAAGCTATGGCTACACCTTC	CAWISGRGSYGYTF	.	TRBJ1-2	TRBV30	.
TGTGCCAGCAGCTTAGTCGACCTTGAGCAGTTCTTC	CASSLVDLEQFF	.	TRBJ2-1	TRBV7-9	.
TGCAGTGCTAGACAGGGGGCCTATGGCTACACCTTC	CSARQGAYGYTF	many	TRBJ1-2	TRBV20-1	TRBD1
TGTGCCAGCAGCGTAGATCCAGGAGACTACGAGCAGTACTTC	CASSVDPGDYEQYF	few	TRBJ2-7	TRBV9	.
TGCAGTGCTAGAGATACCAGGGGAGATTCCACTGAAGCTTTCTTT	CSARDTRGDSTEAFF	few	TRBJ1-1	TRBV20-1	.
TGTGCCAGCAATTTAGGGCAGTACGAGCAGTACTTC	CASNLGQYEQYF	many	TRBJ2-7	TRBV12-3/TRBV12-4	.
TGCAGTGCCCGAGGGGGGACTAGCGGGTACCCTAGCACAGATACGCAGTATTTT	CSARGGTSGYPSTDTQYF	.	TRBJ2-3	TRBV20-1	TRBD2
TGCAGTGCTAGGTTATCCGGAGGGGGCAATCAGCCCCAGCATTTT	CSARLSGGGNQPQHF	.	TRBJ1-5	TRBV20-1	.
TGCGCCAGCAGCTCCTATGTTGCGGGTTCTGGGGCCAACGTCCTGACTTTC	CASSSYVAGSGANVLTF	few	TRBJ2-6	TRBV5-1	.
TGTGCCAGCAGCCCTGTCGGACTAGCTTCCTACAATGAGCAGTTCTTC	CASSPVGLASYNEQFF	many	TRBJ2-1	TRBV7-3	TRBD2
TGCAGTGCTAGACTGGTCTACAATCAGCCCCAGCATTTT	CSARLVYNQPQHF	many	TRBJ1-5	TRBV20-1	.
TGCAGTGCTATCCGAACAGGGGGTGGAGACTATGGCTACACCTTC	CSAIRTGGGDYGYTF	many	TRBJ1-2	TRBV20-1	TRBD1
TGCAGCGTTGCGGGAAAGATGAACACTGAAGCTTTCTTT	CSVAGKMNTEAFF	many	TRBJ1-1	TRBV29-1	.
TGTGCCAGCAGCCAAGATGCAGGGATCTCTGGAAACACCATATATTTT	CASSQDAGISGNTIYF	few	TRBJ1-3	TRBV3-1	.
TGCGCCAGCAGCCACGTGACAGCGAACACTGAAACTTTCTTT	CASSHVTANTETFF	few	TRBJ1-1	TRBV4-1	.
TGTGCCAGCGGCCAAGCACAGGGCACCGGGGAGCTGTTTTTT	CASGQAQGTGELFF	.	TRBJ2-2	TRBV3-1	.
TGCGCCAGCAGCCTAGCGGGGGGGCCATACAATGAGCAGTTCTTC	CASSLAGGPYNEQFF	many	TRBJ2-1	TRBV27	TRBD2
TGTGCCAGCACTACCACACGCGGGGGCTCCTACAATGAGCAGTTCTTC	CASTTTRGGSYNEQFF	.	TRBJ2-1	TRBV6-1	TRBD2
TGTGCCAGCAGCTCCACACAAAGCACCGGGGAGCTGTTTTTT	CASSSTQSTGELFF	few	TRBJ2-2	TRBV7-6	.
TGTGCCTGGGACAGGGGTATGGGCAATCAGCCCCAGCATTTT	CAWDRGMGNQPQHF	many	TRBJ1-5	TRBV30	TRBD1
TGTGCCAGCATACCGGCCGGGGCCTCCTACAATGAGCAGTTCTTC	CASIPAGASYNEQFF	.	TRBJ2-1	TRBV6-1	.
TGTGCCAGCAGTTTATTGCGAGGACGGGGATCGGGGGAAAAACTGTTTTTT	CASSLLRGRGSGEKLFF	.	TRBJ1-4	TRBV27	.
TGTGCCAGCACCGTCGTTGGCGAGACCCAGTACTTC	CASTVVGETQYF	many	TRBJ2-5	TRBV7-9	.
TGTGCCAGCAGCTTAATGGGTGAGCAGTTCTTC	CASSLMGEQFF	many	TRBJ2-1	TRBV11-2	.
TGTGCCAGCAGTTTATCGGGCAGCAGGAACACTGAAGCTTTCTTT	CASSLSGSRNTEAFF	few	TRBJ1-1	TRBV27	.
TGCAGTGCTAGAGGAGGGACAGGGGATTTCTATGGCTACACCTTC	CSARGGTGDFYGYTF	many	TRBJ1-2	TRBV20-1	TRBD1
TGCGCCAGCAGCTTGCAAGGGGCAGGTGGCACCGGGGAGCTGTTTTTT	CASSLQGAGGTGELFF	many	TRBJ2-2	TRBV5-1	.
TGTGCCAGCTTGGGACAGTTGAATTCACCCCTCCACTTT	CASLGQLNSPLHF	.	TRBJ1-6	TRBV25-1	TRBD1
TGTGCCAATGGAGTAACCTATAATTCACCCCTCCACTTT	CANGVTYNSPLHF	.	TRBJ1-6	TRBV30	.
TGCGCCAGCAGCCCGTTGGGGGGGACTAACACAGATACGCAGTATTTT	CASSPLGGTNTDTQYF	.	TRBJ2-3	TRBV5-1	TRBD2
TGTGCCAGCAGCCCGCAGGGGGCTGCCTACAATGAGCAGTTCTTC	CASSPQGAAYNEQFF	many	TRBJ2-1	TRBV7-9	TRBD1
TGTGCCAGCAGCCAGGGACTAGCGATCGGCACAGATACGCAGTATTTT	CASSQGLAIGTDTQYF	many	TRBJ2-3	TRBV7-3	TRBD2
TGTGCCAGCAGCGGGACGGTGAGTTCCTACGAGCAGTACTTC	CASSGTVSSYEQYF	many	TRBJ2-7	TRBV12-3/TRBV12-4	.
TGTGCCAGCAGCGTAAAACAGGGCGGAACTAAGGCCAACGTCCTGACTTTC	CASSVKQGGTKANVLTF	.	TRBJ2-6	TRBV9	.
TGTGCCAGCAGTTTAGGGGGGTGGCCCTTTGGACAGGCCACCCACTACGAGCAGTACTTC	CASSLGGWPFGQATHYEQYF	.	TRBJ2-7	TRBV12-3/TRBV12-4	TRBD1
TGCAGCGTTGAAGTATCTGGGGGGGGTGGCTACACCTTC	CSVEVSGGGGYTF	few	TRBJ1-2	TRBV29-1	.
TGTGCCAGCAGCGTAGGGGCCGGGAGGCCCCAGCATTTT	CASSVGAGRPQHF	.	TRBJ1-5	TRBV9	.
TGTGCCAGCAGCTCCCCTCCGTACGAGCAGTACTTC	CASSSPPYEQYF	many	TRBJ2-7	TRBV11-2	.
TGTGCCAGCAGCCGAGACAGGGCTAATCAGCCCCAGCATTTT	CASSRDRANQPQHF	many	TRBJ1-5	TRBV11-2	TRBD1
TGTGCCAGCAAAGCAGCCGGGACAGGGCATGGCTACACCTTC	CASKAAGTGHGYTF	.	TRBJ1-2	TRBV7-8	TRBD1
TGTGCCAGCAGCCAAGACCACAGGGGTGTGGGCGGCTACACCTTC	CASSQDHRGVGGYTF	many	TRBJ1-2	TRBV3-1	TRBD1
TGCAGTGTAGCGGGGGGATCCTACGAGCAGTACTTC	CSVAGGSYEQYF	many	TRBJ2-7	TRBV20-1	TRBD2
TGTGCCAGTGCAGGGGATGGCAATCAGCCCCGGCATTTT	CASAGDGNQPRHF	.	TRBJ1-5	TRBV19	.
TGTGCCAGCAGCTTCGGTACTAACACAGATACGCAGTATTTT	CASSFGTNTDTQYF	.	TRBJ2-3	TRBV5-4	.